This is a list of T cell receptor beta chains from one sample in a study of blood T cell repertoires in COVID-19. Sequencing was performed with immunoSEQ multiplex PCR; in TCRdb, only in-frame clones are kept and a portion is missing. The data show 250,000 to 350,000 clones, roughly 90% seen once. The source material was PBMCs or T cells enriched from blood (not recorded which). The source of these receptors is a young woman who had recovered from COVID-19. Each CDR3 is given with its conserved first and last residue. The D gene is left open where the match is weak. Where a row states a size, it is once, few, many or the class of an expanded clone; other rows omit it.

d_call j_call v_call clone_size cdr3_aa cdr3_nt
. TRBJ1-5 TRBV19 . CASSMFVGDSTYSNQPQHF TGTGCCAGTAGTATGTTTGTGGGGGACTCGACTTATAGCAATCAGCCCCAGCATTTT
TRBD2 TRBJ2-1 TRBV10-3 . CAIKGASGRHDNEQFF TGTGCCATCAAAGGAGCTAGCGGGAGGCACGACAATGAGCAGTTCTTC
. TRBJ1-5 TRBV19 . CASSIAGYSNQPQHF TGTGCCAGTAGTATAGCGGGTTATAGCAATCAGCCCCAGCATTTT
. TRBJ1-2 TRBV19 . CASKTGPHRNYGYTF TGTGCCAGTAAAACAGGCCCACACCGTAACTATGGCTACACCTTC
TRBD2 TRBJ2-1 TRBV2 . CASSEGTGGSYNEQFF TGTGCCAGCAGTGAAGGGACGGGAGGGTCCTACAATGAGCAGTTCTTC
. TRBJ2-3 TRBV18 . CASSPLADTQYF TGTGCCAGCTCACCACTCGCAGATACGCAGTATTTT
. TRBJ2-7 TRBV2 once CASKTDSYEQYF TGTGCCAGCAAGACAGATTCCTACGAGCAGTACTTC
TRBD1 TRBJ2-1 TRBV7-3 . CASSWTGDYNEQFF TGTGCCAGCAGCTGGACAGGAGACTACAATGAGCAGTTCTTC
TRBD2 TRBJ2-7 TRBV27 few CASREAGVRSYEQYF TGTGCCAGCAGAGAAGCGGGGGTCCGCTCCTACGAGCAGTACTTC
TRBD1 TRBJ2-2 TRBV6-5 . CASSYGTGNTGELFF TGTGCCAGCAGTTACGGGACAGGGAACACCGGGGAGCTGTTTTTT
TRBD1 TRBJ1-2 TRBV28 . CASRYDSRDRYLASYGYTF TGTGCCAGCAGATACGATAGCCGGGACAGATATTTAGCTTCCTATGGCTACACCTTC
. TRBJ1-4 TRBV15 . CATSRDGGGLGKLFF TGTGCCACCAGCAGAGATGGCGGGGGACTCGGAAAACTGTTTTTT